This T cell receptor beta chain appears in the sequencing data of a study of blood T cell repertoires in COVID-19. This clone was seen just once. TCRdb keeps only in-frame clones here, not all; method: immunoSEQ multiplex PCR. The table lists 200,000 to 300,000 clones, around 85% of them singletons. Source material: PBMCs or T cells enriched from blood (not recorded which). This TCR derives from a middle-aged woman with acute COVID-19.

CDR3 nucleotide sequence: TGTGCCAGCAGCCCTAGACCCCCGGGACAAGGGCCTTCTAGCAATCAGCCCCAGCATTTT. Its protein is CASSPRPPGQGPSSNQPQHF. The V gene is TRBV3-1 (or the pseudogene TRBV3-2), the J gene TRBJ1-5; TRBD1 might be the D (6 bases). The germline V gene has CDR1 LGHDT and CDR2 YNNKEL (reference sequence). The CDR3 has 20 residues. V was trimmed by 4 bases and J by 0 bases, leaving 25 bases between them.